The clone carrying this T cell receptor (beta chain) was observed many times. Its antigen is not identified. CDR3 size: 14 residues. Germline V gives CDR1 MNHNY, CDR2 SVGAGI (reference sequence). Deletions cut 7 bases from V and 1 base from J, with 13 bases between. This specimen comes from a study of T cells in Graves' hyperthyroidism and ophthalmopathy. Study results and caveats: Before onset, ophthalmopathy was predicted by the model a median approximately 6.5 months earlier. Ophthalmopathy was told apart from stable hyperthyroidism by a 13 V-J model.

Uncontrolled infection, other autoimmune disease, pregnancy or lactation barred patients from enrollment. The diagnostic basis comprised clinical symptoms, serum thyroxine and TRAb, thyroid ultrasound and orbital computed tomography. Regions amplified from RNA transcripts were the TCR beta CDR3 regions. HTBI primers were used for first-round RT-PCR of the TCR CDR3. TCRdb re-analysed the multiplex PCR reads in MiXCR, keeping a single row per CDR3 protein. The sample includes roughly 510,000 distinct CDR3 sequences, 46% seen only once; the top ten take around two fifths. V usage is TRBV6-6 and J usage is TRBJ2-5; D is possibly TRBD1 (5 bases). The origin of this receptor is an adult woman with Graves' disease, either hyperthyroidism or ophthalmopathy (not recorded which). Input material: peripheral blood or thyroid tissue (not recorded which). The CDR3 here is CASTTQGAQETQYF. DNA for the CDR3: TGTGCCAGCACGACTCAAGGGGCCCAAGAGACCCAGTACTTC.